This TCR beta chain was found in a study of post-analysis software for immune sequencing data. Points from the study as a whole: Comparison with controls showed significantly lower normalized Chao1 diversity in multiple sclerosis patients. Strong co-clustering by F measure was evident for samples that had been prepared in the same batch.

A few counts support this clonotype. The antigen remains unidentified. Incorporated into the TCR beta cDNA libraries were unique molecular identifiers, which served to reduce PCR and sequencing biases. Researchers reported 400,000 to 550,000 cDNA molecules coming from approximately 1 to 10 million T cells. TCRdb recomputed calls from the PCR reads with MiXCR, one row per CDR3 protein. The table has 400,000 to 500,000 distinct CDR3 sequences, approximately 39% seen once. This clonotype originated in a girl aged 2-15 years with multiple sclerosis. The sample taken for sequencing was blood.

CDR3 sequence reads: CASSESKTPLSYEQYF. The CDR3, as DNA: TGTGCCAGCAGTGAAAGTAAGACACCTCTCTCCTACGAGCAGTACTTC. This chain links TRBV6-1 with TRBJ2-7; D gene ambiguous. Germline values: CDR1 MNHNS, CDR2 SASEGT. The CDR3 runs 16 residues. Trimming removed 2 bases from V and 0 bases from J, with 14 bases in between.